This passage covers 28 T cell receptor beta chains from one sample sequenced in a study of T cell repertoires in ileal Crohn's disease. Libraries were prepared by immunoSEQ multiplex PCR; TCRdb keeps only in-frame clonotypes and omits some of them. Of approximately 6,300 clones in the sample, about 85% were seen once. The source material was ileal tissue. These receptors all come from an adult with Crohn's disease.

V is TRBV14 and J is TRBJ2-1; D gene ambiguous. CDR3 size: 15 residues. V lost 3 bases and J lost 5, with 14 bases in between. CDR1 is SGHDN, CDR2 FVKESK, per germline. DNA for the CDR3: TGTGCCAGCAGCCACGCCCTCTCTGAGCACAATGAGCAGTTCTTC. Translation gives CASSHALSEHNEQFF.

This clone was recorded a few times. The chain is built from TRBV5-4 and TRBJ2-1; TRBD2 matches at 7 bases. Germline V CDR1 and CDR2: SGHNT, YYREEE (reference sequence). This CDR3 is 13 amino acids long. V lost 4 bases and J lost 9; bases outside the gene matches: 7. The CDR3 loop reads CASSINSGVEQFF. CDR3 coding DNA: TGTGCCAGCAGCATTAACAGCGGGGTTGAGCAGTTCTTC.

The chain combines TRBV5-1 with TRBJ2-1; 8 bases agree with TRBD2. Germline trimming cut 3 bases from V and 5 bases from J; bases unmatched to any gene: 7. Germline values: CDR1 SGHRS, CDR2 YFSETQ. The CDR3 consists of 15 residues. CDR3 bases: TGCGCCAGCAGCTCGGGACTAGTAGGGGACAATGAGCAGTTCTTC. It specifies CASSSGLVGDNEQFF.

The V and J genes are TRBV7-9 and TRBJ1-1, with D unclear. CDR3 length: 12 residues. Between the trimmed V and J ends, which lost 3 bases and 2 bases, there was a span of 4 bases. CDR1 and CDR2 (germline): SEHNR, FQNEAQ (reference sequence). In DNA, the CDR3 is TGTGCCAGCAGCTTCGGTAACACTGAAGCTTTCTTT. Encoded protein: CASSFGNTEAFF. Full variable domain (outside the CDR3, taken from reference TRBV7-9 and TRBJ1-1): DTGVSQNPRHKITKRGQNVTFRCDPISEHNRLYWYRQTLGQGPEFLTYFQNEAQLEKSRLLSDRFSAERPKGSFSTLEIQRTEQGDSAMYLCASSFGNTEAFFGQGTRLTVV.

The rearrangement joins TRBV5-4 to TRBJ2-2; 8 bases agree with TRBD1. Per germline, CDR1 SGHNT and CDR2 YYREEE (reference sequence). The CDR3 sequence is 16 residues long. The J segment lost 3 bases and the V segment lost 1 base, leaving 5 bases of the junction unmatched. CDR3 sequence: CASSLWTGYHTGELFF. The CDR3 DNA is TGTGCCAGCAGCTTGTGGACAGGGTATCACACCGGGGAGCTGTTTTTT.

This clone was counted a few times. The rearrangement joins TRBV5-8 to TRBJ2-1; TRBD2 aligns across 10 bases. Germline CDR1 SGHTS, CDR2 YDEGEE. This CDR3 is 18 amino acids long. Trimming cost V 2 bases and J 8 bases; bases outside gene matches: 16. Here the CDR3 reads CASSFTWGAASGSDEQFF. For the CDR3, the DNA is TGTGCCAGCAGCTTTACTTGGGGTGCGGCTAGCGGGAGTGATGAGCAGTTCTTC.

The chain carries TRBV6-4 and TRBJ2-1; tentatively, D is TRBD2 (6 bases). CDR1 is MRHNA, CDR2 SNTAGT, per germline. V was clipped by 6 bases and J by 9 bases, with 15 bases between them. This CDR3 has 13 amino acids. The CDR3 region is CASSPGGLGEQFF. CDR3 sequence (DNA): TGTGCCAGCAGCCCCGGAGGGCTAGGTGAGCAGTTCTTC.

This chain connects TRBV7-3 to TRBJ2-3, with TRBD2 matching over 14 bases. The CDR3 totals 16 residues. The germline gives CDR1 SGHTA, CDR2 FQGTGA. V was pared by 5 bases and J by 4 bases, with 5 bases of the junction left unmatched. Here the CDR3 DNA reads TGTGCCAGCAGCCCGGGACTAGCGGGAGTTGCAGATACGCAGTATTTT. Translation: CASSPGLAGVADTQYF.

V gene TRBV28 combines with J gene TRBJ2-7, with 8 positions matching TRBD1. Germline CDR1 and CDR2: MDHEN and SYDVKM. V gave up 9 bases and J gave up 7 bases; unmatched junction bases: 8. The CDR3 is 12 amino acids. CDR3 residues: CASQGATEEQYF. The CDR3 DNA reads TGTGCCAGTCAGGGGGCGACGGAAGAGCAGTACTTC.

The chain employs TRBV10-3 and TRBJ1-2; possible D gene TRBD1, 5 bases. The CDR3 loop spans 15 amino acids. Trimming stripped 6 bases from V and 7 bases from J, with 21 bases between. Per the germline V gene, CDR1 is ENHRY and CDR2 is SYGVKD. The chain's CDR3 is CAISPLGRDQGGYTF. The CDR3 bases are TGTGCCATCAGCCCTCTTGGGCGGGACCAAGGTGGCTACACCTTC.

This clone was observed a single time. The V call is TRBV7-2, the J call TRBJ2-3; TRBD2 aligns across 10 bases. CDR1 is SGHTA and CDR2 is FQGNSA in the germline V gene. The CDR3 loop spans 14 amino acids. Unmatched junction bases numbered 4, after V lost 8 bases and J lost 2 bases. Here the CDR3 DNA reads TGTGCCAGCGCCACTAGCGGGAACACAGATACGCAGTATTTT. The encoded protein is CASATSGNTDTQYF.

This clone was observed a handful of times. The chain has TRBV4-3 and TRBJ1-1; 10 bases map to TRBD1. The CDR3 totals 18 residues. Germline lookup yields CDR1 LGHNA and CDR2 YSLEER. The V segment lost 1 base and the J segment 4 bases; nucleotides outside the gene matches: 12. CDR3 DNA: TGCGCCAGCAGCCAAGTACCATGGAGGACAGGGGGTGTCACTGAAGCTTTCTTT. It yields the protein CASSQVPWRTGGVTEAFF.

The rearrangement links TRBV5-4 to TRBJ2-2; TRBD2 agrees at 7 bases. CDR3 length: 16 residues. In germline, CDR1 is SGHNT, CDR2 YYREEE (reference sequence). The V and J ends lost 4 bases and 3 bases, in that order; junction bases with no gene match: 9. CDR3 sequence (DNA): TGTGCCAGCAGCCCGGGCCGGGGGGAATACACCGGGGAGCTGTTTTTT. Protein: CASSPGRGEYTGELFF. Combining the CDR3 with reference TRBV5-4 and TRBJ2-2 gives the whole variable domain ETGVTQSPTHLIKTRGQQVTLRCSSQSGHNTVSWYQQALGQGPQFIFQYYREEENGRGNFPPRFSGLQFPNYSSELNVNALELDDSALYLCASSPGRGEYTGELFFGEGSRLTVL.

The CDR3 reads CASSLSPQGSYEQYF. Here the CDR3 DNA reads TGTGCCAGCAGCTTATCTCCCCAGGGCTCCTACGAGCAGTACTTC. This rearrangement joins TRBV11-2 to TRBJ2-7; D possibly corresponds to TRBD1 (5 bases). Trimming pared 2 bases from V and 0 bases from J, leaving 11 bases between. There are 15 residues in the CDR3. Germline V CDR1 and CDR2: SGHAT, FQNNGV.

This clone showed up just a few times. The V and J genes are TRBV9 and TRBJ1-1; D possibly corresponds to TRBD1 (5 bases). This CDR3 has 13 amino acids. The ends were cut back, 3 bases at V and 5 bases at J, with 11 bases in the middle. Germline CDR1 and CDR2: SGDLS and YYNGEE. This CDR3 reads CASSGPGKTEAFF. DNA of the CDR3: TGTGCCAGCAGCGGTCCAGGGAAAACTGAAGCTTTCTTT. Looking up the rest from reference TRBV9 and TRBJ1-1 gives the full variable domain: DSGVTQTPKHLITATGQRVTLRCSPRSGDLSVYWYQQSLDQGLQFLIQYYNGEERAKGNILERFSAQQFPDLHSELNLSSLELGDSALYFCASSGPGKTEAFFGQGTRLTVV.

The chain uses TRBV19 and TRBJ2-4; 7 bases are a match to TRBD2. The CDR3 is 13 amino acids. The junction had 3 bases not matched to a gene; V was cut back by 6 bases and J by 4 bases. The germline CDR1 and CDR2 sequences are LNHDA and SQIVND (reference sequence). This CDR3 reads CASRFSGKNIQYF. The CDR3 DNA sequence: TGTGCCAGTAGGTTTAGCGGGAAAAACATTCAGTACTTC. Full variable domain (remainder filled in from reference TRBV19 and TRBJ2-4): DGGITQSPKYLFRKEGQNVTLSCEQNLNHDAMYWYRQDPGQGLRLIYYSQIVNDFQKGDIAEGYSVSREKKESFPLTVTSAQKNPTAFYLCASRFSGKNIQYFGAGTRLSVL.

The chain is built from TRBV4-3 and TRBJ1-2; D is unresolved. Between the trimmed V and J ends, which lost 0 bases and 0 bases, there was a span of 8 bases. The CDR3 is 15 amino acids. CDR1 is LGHNA and CDR2 is YSLEER in the germline V gene. The CDR3 here is CASSQDTGTNYGYTF. The CDR3, as DNA: TGCGCCAGCAGCCAAGATACCGGTACTAACTATGGCTACACCTTC.

This clone is a singleton in its sample. The chain joins TRBV6-1 to TRBJ1-2; 7 bases align to TRBD1. V lost 2 bases to trimming and J lost 5 bases; unmatched junction nucleotides: 8. The CDR3 loop spans 15 amino acids. The germline V gene encodes CDR1 MNHNS and CDR2 SASEGT. CDR3 sequence: CASSERGTAYYGYTF. The DNA of the CDR3 is TGTGCCAGCAGTGAACGAGGGACAGCCTATTATGGCTACACCTTC.

The V call is TRBV27, the J call TRBJ2-1; no definite D call. Germline V CDR1 and CDR2: MNHEY, SMNVEV (reference sequence). The CDR3 is 15 residues long. Trimming removed 7 bases at V and 4 bases at J, with 17 bases between. The CDR3 protein is CASTFISAQYNEQFF. The CDR3 nucleotides read TGTGCCAGCACGTTTATAAGTGCACAGTACAATGAGCAGTTCTTC.

This chain uses TRBV4-2 with TRBJ2-7; D is unclear. The CDR3 has 14 amino acids. Germline V gene data show CDR1 as LGHNA and CDR2 as YNFKEQ. V was clipped by 1 base and J by 1 base, with 8 bases between them. The CDR3 DNA follows: TGTGCCAGCAGCCAAGGGCTAGTTTCCTACGAGCAGTACTTC. Amino acids: CASSQGLVSYEQYF.

This clone was counted a few times. The CDR3 bases are TGTGCCAGCAGCCTTCGAATGACTGTACGCACCGGGGAGCTGTTTTTT. Translated: CASSLRMTVRTGELFF. The chain has TRBV9 and TRBJ2-2; no clear D gene. CDR1 SGDLS and CDR2 YYNGEE come from the germline V gene. Deletions cut 4 bases from V and 4 bases from J, with 17 bases between. CDR3 length: 16 amino acids.

This chain links TRBV5-5 with TRBJ1-2, with 8 bases matching TRBD1. This CDR3 spans 15 amino acids. Germline V gene sequence: CDR1 SGHKS, CDR2 YYEKEE (reference sequence). Losses at the gene ends were 3 bases for V and 4 bases for J; bases not matched to a gene: 8. The CDR3 nucleotides are TGTGCCAGCAGCTCCCACGACAGGGGTGGCTATGGCTACACCTTC. Its protein product is CASSSHDRGGYGYTF.

The gene calls are TRBV4-1 and TRBJ2-3; TRBD2 might be the D (6 bases). CDR1 is MGHRA and CDR2 is YSYEKL in the germline V gene. This CDR3 is 15 amino acids long. The V end lost 1 base, the J end lost 4 bases, and 12 bases lay between the germline ends. The CDR3 protein is CASSQVTGAADTQYF. DNA for the CDR3: TGCGCCAGCAGCCAAGTAACGGGAGCGGCAGATACGCAGTATTTT.

This sequence joins TRBV6-5 and TRBJ1-3; 8 bases align to TRBD1. Germline V CDR1 and CDR2: MNHEY, SVGAGI. There are 15 residues in the CDR3. The trim removed 4 bases at V and 4 bases at J, leaving 6 bases unmatched. CDR3 in DNA: TGTGCCAGCAGTTTGACAGGGGCCAAGGGAAACACCATATATTTT. Translating it yields CASSLTGAKGNTIYF.

CDR3 coding DNA: TGTGCCAGCAGTTTATTGCCCGCGGGACAGACCTACGAGCAGTACTTC. It codes for CASSLLPAGQTYEQYF. The rearrangement joins TRBV28 to TRBJ2-7; D may be TRBD1 (7 bases). Looked up from germline, CDR1 is MDHEN and CDR2 is SYDVKM. Deletions cut 1 base from V and 2 bases from J, with 15 bases between. This CDR3 is built from 16 residues.

The V gene is TRBV5-1, the J gene TRBJ2-5, with TRBD2 matching 8 bases. This CDR3 contains 14 residues. The V segment lost 4 bases and the J segment 5 bases; nucleotides outside the gene matches: 7. Germline loops: CDR1 SGHRS, CDR2 YFSETQ. CDR3 DNA: TGCGCCAGCAGCGTAGCGGGGCGGCAGGAGACCCAGTACTTC. Residues: CASSVAGRQETQYF.

This chain joins TRBV5-1 and TRBJ2-7; D is perhaps TRBD1 (6 bases). V lost 1 base and J lost 2, with 10 bases in between. The CDR3 contains 14 residues. Germline V CDR1 and CDR2: SGHRS, YFSETQ. CDR3 sequence: CASSLSPGAYEQYF. DNA of the CDR3: TGCGCCAGCAGCTTGTCTCCAGGGGCCTACGAGCAGTACTTC.

V is TRBV27 and J is TRBJ1-2; no reliable D call. Per the germline V gene, CDR1 is MNHEY and CDR2 is SMNVEV (reference sequence). This CDR3 is 15 amino acids long. V lost 3 bases and J lost 2, with 13 bases in between. The CDR3, as DNA: TGTGCCAGCAGTTTTTCCCGAGGGAGGAACTATGGCTACACCTTC. Its protein product is CASSFSRGRNYGYTF.